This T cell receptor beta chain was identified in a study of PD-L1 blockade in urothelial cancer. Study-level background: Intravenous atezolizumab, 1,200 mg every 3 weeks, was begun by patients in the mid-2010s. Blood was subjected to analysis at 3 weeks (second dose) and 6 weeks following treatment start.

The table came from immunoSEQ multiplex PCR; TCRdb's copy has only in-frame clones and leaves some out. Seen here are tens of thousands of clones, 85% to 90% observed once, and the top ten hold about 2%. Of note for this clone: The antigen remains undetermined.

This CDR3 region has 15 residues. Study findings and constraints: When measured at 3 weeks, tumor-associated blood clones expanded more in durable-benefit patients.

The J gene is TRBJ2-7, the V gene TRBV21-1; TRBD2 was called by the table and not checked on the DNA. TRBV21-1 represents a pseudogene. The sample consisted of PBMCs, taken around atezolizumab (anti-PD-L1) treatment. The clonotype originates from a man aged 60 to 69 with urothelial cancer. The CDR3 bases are TGTGCCAGCAGCAACCAAACGAGAAAGAAGTCCGAGCAGTACTTC. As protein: CASSNQTRKKSEQYF.